These T cell receptor beta chains were read from a single sample in a study of molecular identifiers for immune sequencing clone quantification. TCRdb independently ran MiXCR on the PCR reads; one entry per CDR3 protein. The data show 100,000 or so distinct CDR3 sequences, roughly a third seen once. The sequencing sample was made of naive CD8+ T cells from blood, with Jurkat cell RNA spiked in. These receptors were taken from a human donor in good health. Some libraries in this study had Jurkat cell RNA spiked in. CDR3s include the opening cysteine and the closing phenylalanine or tryptophan. A D gene is named only where the DNA matches it firmly. Rows give clone size only sometimes, using once, few, many, or a class for an expanded clone.

NA	TRBV7-9	TRBJ2-5	few	TGTGCCAGCGCTAACGGGGGCCTACTACAAGAGACCCAGTACTTC	CASANGGLLQETQYF
NA	TRBV28	TRBJ2-2	NA	TGTGCCAGCAGTATGGGACGTAGGGGGACTCCAACCGGGGAGCTGTTTTTT	CASSMGRRGTPTGELFF
NA	TRBV15	TRBJ2-7	few	TGTGCCACCAGCAGAGGAGGTGCAAACCTCGACGAGCAGTACTTC	CATSRGGANLDEQYF
TRBD2	TRBV20-1	TRBJ2-3	NA	TGCAGTGCTATAGCGGGAGATACAGATACGCAGTATTTT	CSAIAGDTDTQYF
NA	TRBV28	TRBJ1-2	few	TGTGCCAGCAGTTTAATTTTAGGAGAGGGCTACACCTTC	CASSLILGEGYTF
NA	TRBV20-1	TRBJ2-2	many	TGCAGTGCTTACGACGGGGACACCGGGGAGCTGTTTTTT	CSAYDGDTGELFF
NA	TRBV7-2	TRBJ2-5	NA	TGTGCCAGCAACTTAGTGGAGACCCAGTACTTC	CASNLVETQYF
NA	TRBV28	TRBJ2-3	many	TGTGCCAGCAGCAAAACAGATACGCAGTATTTT	CASSKTDTQYF
NA	TRBV3-1	TRBJ2-5	many	TGTGCCAGCAGCGGGGACCTCAAAGAGACCCAGTACTTC	CASSGDLKETQYF
NA	TRBV28	TRBJ2-7	few	TGTGCCAGCAGTTTTCGGGGATTACAAGACGGTCAGCGGTACTTC	CASSFRGLQDGQRYF
TRBD2	TRBV12-3/TRBV12-4	TRBJ2-7	NA	TGTGCCAGCAGTTCCCTTCTCCGGGAGGGAGAGCAGTACTTC	CASSSLLREGEQYF